The rows below give T cell receptor beta chains drawn from one sample of a study of shared T cell receptors in the human thymus. The protocol was immunoSEQ multiplex PCR, while the TCRdb copy is restricted to in-frame clones and leaves out a portion. The top ten clones hold about 0.01% of a sample with about 660,000 clones, roughly 88% of them seen once. The data were also submitted as part of a second study, on human thymus T cells.

The sequencing sample was made of thymocytes. These receptor sequences come from a boy less than two years old with a congenital heart defect. Both conserved end residues are part of each CDR3. D genes are given only for firm matches. Where a row states a size, it is once, few, many or the class of an expanded clone; other rows omit it.

TRBJ2-1 TRBV10-2 22 TRBD2 NA CASGSGTSGRGCRTMRCFKQFF TGCGCCAGCGGCTCCGGGACTAGCGGGAGAGGATGTAGGACAATGAGGTGCTTTAAGCAGTTCTTC
TRBJ2-7 TRBV4-3 17 TRBD2 NA CASSRETRAGGGYEQYF TGCGCCAGCAGCCGGGAGACCAGAGCGGGAGGGGGGTACGAGCAGTACTTC
TRBJ2-3 TRBV6-1 11 TRBD2 NA CASSERETQYF TGTGCCAGCAGTGAGCGGGAGACGCAGTATTTT
TRBJ2-7 TRBV5-1 14 NA NA CASSLVAGNYEQYF TGCGCCAGCAGCTTAGTCGCCGGTAACTACGAGCAGTACTTC
TRBJ1-3 TRBV5-1 12 NA few CASRDSGNTIYF TGCGCCAGCAGAGACAGTGGAAACACCATATATTTT
TRBJ2-7 TRBV2 14 TRBD1 NA CASDRDRDSYEQYF TGTGCCAGCGATCGGGACAGGGATTCGTACGAGCAGTACTTC
TRBJ1-4 TRBV4-2 16 NA NA CASSQDPAQGGEKLFF TGTGCCAGCAGCCAAGACCCGGCCCAGGGCGGAGAAAAACTGTTTTTT
TRBJ2-7 TRBV9 15 TRBD2 once CASSVSGTSGHEQYF TGTGCCAGCAGCGTATCGGGGACTAGCGGTCACGAGCAGTACTTC
TRBJ2-5 TRBV18 14 NA NA CASSPGAFQETQYF TGTGCCAGCTCACCAGGAGCATTCCAAGAGACCCAGTACTTC
TRBJ2-3 TRBV15 16 TRBD1 NA CATSRGMRGLADTQYF TGTGCCACCAGCAGAGGGATGAGGGGGCTCGCAGATACGCAGTATTTT
TRBJ2-5 TRBV5-6 12 NA NA CASSYHQETQYF TGTGCCAGCAGCTATCATCAAGAGACCCAGTACTTC
TRBJ2-7 TRBV28 12 NA NA CASSPVGDEQYF TGTGCCAGCAGCCCGGTCGGGGACGAGCAGTACTTC
TRBJ2-7 TRBV5-1 16 TRBD1 NA CASSLLAQGAAYEQYF TGCGCCAGCAGCTTGTTGGCACAGGGGGCCGCCTACGAGCAGTACTTC
TRBJ2-6 TRBV19 19 TRBD1 NA CASSDPGTGGATGANVLTF TGTGCCAGTAGTGACCCCGGGACAGGGGGCGCAACTGGGGCCAACGTCCTGACTTTC
TRBJ1-4 TRBV4-1 15 NA NA CASSQELRGNEKLFF TGCGCCAGCAGCCAAGAACTACGGGGTAATGAAAAACTGTTTTTT
TRBJ2-2 TRBV4-3 20 TRBD2 NA CASSQDPASGRVPGAGELFF TGCGCCAGCAGCCAAGATCCGGCTAGCGGGAGGGTCCCAGGGGCCGGGGAGCTGTTTTTT
TRBJ2-7 TRBV5-6 12 NA few CASSSYSYEQYF TGTGCCAGCAGCTCGTACAGCTACGAGCAGTACTTC
TRBJ2-4 TRBV7-2 13 NA NA CASSTDAGSCQYF TGTGCCAGCAGCACCGACGCAGGGTCTTGTCAGTACTTC
TRBJ2-1 TRBV19 16 TRBD2 NA CASSTTGTRTDNEQFF TGTGCCAGTAGTACAACCGGGACTAGGACTGACAATGAGCAGTTCTTC
TRBJ2-3 TRBV28 17 TRBD2 NA CASLSTSGSCGTDTQYF TGTGCCAGCCTCTCGACTAGCGGGAGTTGTGGCACAGATACGCAGTATTTT
TRBJ1-3 TRBV25-1 16 TRBD1 NA CASSPWTGGTGNTIYF TGTGCCAGCAGTCCTTGGACAGGGGGTACAGGAAACACCATATATTTT
TRBJ2-7 TRBV4-2 17 NA NA CASSQGSLGINSYEQYF TGTGCCAGCAGCCAAGGGTCACTCGGGATCAACTCCTACGAGCAGTACTTC
TRBJ2-1 TRBV6-1 15 NA NA CASSGKTERSDEQFF TGTGCCAGCAGTGGAAAGACTGAGCGCTCGGATGAGCAGTTCTTC
TRBJ1-4 TRBV11-2 16 TRBD1 NA CASSLFLGQRNEKLFF TGTGCCAGCAGCTTATTTCTGGGACAGAGAAATGAAAAACTGTTTTTT
TRBJ2-7 TRBV6-1 13 TRBD2 few CASMGGRAYEQYF TGTGCCAGCATGGGCGGGAGGGCATACGAGCAGTACTTC
TRBJ2-2 TRBV7-6 15 TRBD1 NA CASSSTGVDTGELFF TGTGCCAGCAGCTCGACAGGGGTGGACACCGGGGAGCTGTTTTTT
TRBJ2-1 TRBV6-4 15 TRBD1 once CASRPQGAAYNEQFF TGTGCCAGCAGGCCACAGGGGGCCGCCTACAATGAGCAGTTCTTC
TRBJ2-2 TRBV11-3 16 TRBD1 NA CASSAQGGPNTGELFF TGTGCCAGCAGCGCACAGGGGGGCCCGAACACCGGGGAGCTGTTTTTT
TRBJ2-7 TRBV11-2 15 TRBD2 NA CASSLGSGGSHEQYF TGTGCCAGCAGCTTAGGCTCGGGAGGGTCCCACGAGCAGTACTTC
TRBJ2-1 TRBV10-1 19 TRBD2 NA CASSRARGRERERPNEQFF TGCGCCAGCAGTCGAGCGCGGGGGAGGGAGCGGGAGCGGCCCAATGAGCAGTTCTTC
TRBJ1-5 TRBV6-1 17 NA once CASSETWAFYSNQPQHF TGTGCCAGCAGTGAAACATGGGCCTTCTATAGCAATCAGCCCCAGCATTTT